This T cell receptor (beta chain) was identified during a study of control samples from healthy donors and cancer patients. Profiling relied on immunoSEQ multiplex PCR, and the TCRdb table lists in-frame clones only, not all of them. This table has 100,000 to 150,000 clones, about 88% appearing once. The sequenced material came from blood. The TCR comes from a man younger than 30 in good health.

In nucleotides, the CDR3 is TGCGCCAGCAGCCCAGGGACTACGAACACAGATACGCAGTATTTT. As protein: CASSPGTTNTDTQYF. The genes are TRBV4-1 and TRBJ2-3, with 7 bases that match TRBD2. The CDR3 is 15 residues long. V lost 4 bases to trimming and J lost 2 bases; unmatched junction nucleotides: 6. CDR1 and CDR2 (germline): MGHRA, YSYEKL.